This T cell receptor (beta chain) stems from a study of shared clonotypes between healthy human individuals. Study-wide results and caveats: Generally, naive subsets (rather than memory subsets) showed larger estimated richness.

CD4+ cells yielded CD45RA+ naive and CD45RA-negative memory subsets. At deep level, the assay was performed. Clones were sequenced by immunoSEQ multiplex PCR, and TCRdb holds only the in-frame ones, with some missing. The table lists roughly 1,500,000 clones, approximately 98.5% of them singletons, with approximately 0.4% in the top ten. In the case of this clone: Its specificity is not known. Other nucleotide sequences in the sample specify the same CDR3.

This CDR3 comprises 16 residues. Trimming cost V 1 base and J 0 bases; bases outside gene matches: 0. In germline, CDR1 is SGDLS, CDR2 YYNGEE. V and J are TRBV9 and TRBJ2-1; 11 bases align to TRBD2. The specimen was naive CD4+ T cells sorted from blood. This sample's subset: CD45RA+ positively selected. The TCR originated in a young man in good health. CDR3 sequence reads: CASSVTSGSSYNEQFF. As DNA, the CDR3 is TGTGCCAGCAGCGTAACTAGCGGGAGCTCCTACAATGAGCAGTTCTTC.